One TCR beta chain is described in this entry. Its specific antigen is unknown. Base qualities are not at hand, and no much larger clone is one base apart. Library creation used the immunoSEQ multiplex PCR assay. As for the authors' bioinformatics: A statistical classification framework was built to diagnose cytomegalovirus status from the catalog of TCR beta chain sequences. This is the immuneACCESS table as TCRdb keeps it, with only in-frame sequences that have V and J called. A part of the clones is gone; compared with another copy, unresolved V genes explain less than half, and the rest is unexplained. V and J calls and clone size are those listed in that table; D and trimming were worked out from the DNA. The sample table records about 160,000 clones; roughly 84% of these occur just once. The top ten hold roughly 10% of the sample. These data belong to a study of cytomegalovirus exposure and HLA in healthy donors (dated by TCRdb to about 2017). At the level of the whole study: The approximately 710 repertoires of the first cohort and the 95 to 150 validation repertoires were produced on the same platform, according to a later analysis. The study was designed to test whether signatures of past pathogen exposure could be identified by cataloging public T cell receptors. In addition to the first cohort of about 650 subjects, a separate validation cohort of 120 different subjects was used. To predict cytomegalovirus infection status, the study combined high-throughput TCR immunosequencing, statistical association of individual TCRs with disease status, and machine learning. What the research found in general, with its limitations: Cytomegalovirus status was reported to be diagnosed by the classifier with high specificity and sensitivity in both the original and validation cohorts. In the study, some 160 TCR beta chains were listed as associated with cytomegalovirus. Of the cluster scores, about 94% were above 0 in a later analysis, which found that TCRs clustered in the first cohort also tended to co-occur in the 120 validation repertoires. All 120 or so repertoires were used to score co-occurrence in the validation cohort in a later analysis, because that analysis had no HLA typing for the cohort. A few of the identified cytomegalovirus-associated TCR beta chains were confirmed in vitro to be specific for cytomegalovirus antigens. The authors suggested that the approach could potentially be generalized to other disease states and immunological phenotypes. While some public TCRs were present in many individuals, most TCR sequences turned up only very rarely across donors.

The donors were included in the validation cohort of roughly 120 subjects, a group kept apart from the roughly 690-subject first cohort. Per the germline V gene (reference sequence), MNHEY is the CDR1 and SMNVEV is the CDR2. V is cut back by 0 bases and J by 2 bases, with 12 bases in the junction unmatched. CDR3 length: 18 amino acids, cysteine to phenylalanine. CDR3 DNA only is kept here, 54 bases in frame from base 1. Sequencing was carried out using PBMCs. The sequence was collected from a man aged 25-45 years in good health and CMV-seropositive. The rearranged chain carries TRBV27 and TRBJ2-7; TRBD2 fits 8 bases in the junction. The nucleotide sequence is TGTGCCAGCAGTTTATCGCCTCAGCTAGCGGGTGTGACCTACGAGCAGTACTTC. The resulting protein is CASSLSPQLAGVTYEQYF.